This T cell receptor beta chain derives from a study of T-cell memory formation after mild COVID-19. A note on this clonotype: Its antigen is unknown.

Study conclusions and caveats: Among clones contracting day 15 to 85, CD4/CD8 was balanced, whereas later expanders leaned CD4+. Mainly CM and EM harbored the contracting CD4+ clones; mainly EMRA harbored the CD8+ ones.

Trimming shortened V by 8 bases and J by 5 bases, and 13 bases separated the two germline ends. The CDR3 has 12 residues. Germline V gene sequence: CDR1 MNHNS, CDR2 SASEGT. TCRdb itself ran the 5' RACE reads through MiXCR, one entry per CDR3 protein. The sample shows 150,000 or so distinct CDR3 sequences, around a tenth of them seen only once. This TCR was recovered from a man aged 18 to 35 who had mild COVID-19 (a few samples of this study predate the infection). Cell type and time point are not known. The chain is built from TRBV6-1 and TRBJ2-7; D may be TRBD2 (6 bases). The sequenced sample consisted of PBMCs or a T cell subset sorted from them (not recorded which). The CDR3 reads CASRHGGDEQYF. As DNA, the CDR3 is TGTGCCAGCCGTCACGGGGGAGACGAGCAGTACTTC.